The present T cell receptor (beta chain) was sequenced within a study of shared clonotypes between healthy human individuals. The CDR3 is 15 residues long. V dropped 5 bases and J dropped 6 bases, with 17 bases sitting between them. The germline V gene encodes CDR1 MNHEY and CDR2 SMNVEV (reference sequence). Naive CD8 cells lacked CD45RO and underwent positive selection for CCR7, leaving out terminally differentiated effector memory CD45RA+ cells. Repertoires were generated with immunoSEQ multiplex PCR, while TCRdb's copy carries only in-frame clones and drops some. This table holds about 2.2 million clones, about 92% found once.

The V and J genes are TRBV27 and TRBJ2-1, with D unresolved. This clonotype was sampled from a man aged 18-30 years in good health. Some clones in this sample may be carry-over from other donors' samples. Material: naive CD8+ T cells from PBMCs. The chain's CDR3 is CASSPRVRDSNEQFF. CDR3 in DNA: TGTGCCAGCAGTCCCCGGGTCCGTGATTCCAATGAGCAGTTCTTC.